This TCR beta chain comes out of a study of memory B cells and T cells in multiple sclerosis. Study-wide findings and caveats: Clone-set sizes differed between compartments, so shared clonotype counts needed normalization.

The V end was cut by 0 bases, the J end by 2 bases, with 11 bases between. CDR1 is MGHRA, CDR2 YSYEKL, per germline. This CDR3 has 16 amino acids. On this clone: Its antigen is not known.

Assay used: immunoSEQ multiplex PCR; TCRdb lists only in-frame clones, some missing. Among 40,000 to 50,000 clones listed, roughly 80% were seen once. Stimulus-free culture yielded autoproliferating CFSE-dim and non-proliferating CFSE-high T cells, each sequenced separately. Pooled replicate wells came from around 50 million CFSE-labeled PBMCs cultured approximately seven days without stimulus. Without exogenous stimuli, approximately 0.48 uM CFSE-labeled PBMCs were cultured serum-free. V is TRBV4-1 and J is TRBJ2-4; D is uncertain. The specimen sequenced was PBMCs from blood kept in culture. This clonotype was sampled from a human donor with multiple sclerosis. The CDR3 here is CASSQEIWDTKNIQYF. The CDR3 nucleotides are TGCGCCAGCAGCCAAGAAATTTGGGATACCAAAAACATTCAGTACTTC.